Listed below are T cell receptor beta chains from one sample, sequenced in a study of cytomegalovirus exposure and HLA in healthy donors. TCRdb's copy holds only in-frame clones and misses some; the assay was immunoSEQ multiplex PCR. The sample holds approximately 61,000 clones, 55% to 65% seen once. Specimen: PBMCs. These receptors were obtained from a woman aged 45-65 years in good health and CMV-seronegative. CDR3s include the opening cysteine and the closing phenylalanine or tryptophan. Fields, in order: J gene, V gene, D gene, clone size, CDR3 DNA, CDR3 protein. D genes are given only for firm matches. Size tells how often a clone was seen (once, few, many) or the class of an expanded clone, and some rows leave it out.

TRBJ1-4 | TRBV4-3 | TRBD1 | - | TGCGCCAGCAGCCAAGAGGTTAGGGGGCTGGGTGAAAAACTGTTTTTT | CASSQEVRGLGEKLFF
TRBJ2-1 | TRBV28 | - | - | TGTGCCAGCAGTTTAGGGCTAGCAGACTACAATGAGCAGTTCTTC | CASSLGLADYNEQFF
TRBJ1-3 | TRBV19 | - | - | TGTGCCAGTAGTATTTCGAGGGTAACCTCTGGAAACACCATATATTTT | CASSISRVTSGNTIYF
TRBJ2-7 | TRBV5-1 | - | - | TGCGCCAGCAGCTTGTCCCCGAATTTCGCCGGGGAGCAGTACTTC | CASSLSPNFAGEQYF
TRBJ1-1 | TRBV27 | - | - | TGTGCCAGCAGTTTACAGGGAGGGGACACTGAAGCTTTCTTT | CASSLQGGDTEAFF
TRBJ2-1 | TRBV7-9 | TRBD2 | - | TGTGCCAGCAGCCCGCTCAGCGTAGCGGGTAATGAGCAGTTCTTC | CASSPLSVAGNEQFF
TRBJ1-4 | TRBV7-9 | - | few | TGTGCCAGCACCCGGGGGGCTAATGAAAAACTGTTTTTT | CASTRGANEKLFF
TRBJ2-1 | TRBV5-4 | TRBD2 | - | TGTGCCAGCAGCGCTAGCGGGAGGGCCCAAGGCAATGAGCAGTTCTTC | CASSASGRAQGNEQFF
TRBJ1-2 | TRBV4-3 | - | few | TGCGCCAGCAGCCACACCGGGGGGGTTGGTGGCTACACCTTC | CASSHTGGVGGYTF
TRBJ1-1 | TRBV5-6 | TRBD1 | - | TGTGCCAGCAGCTTTTTCATCCGACAGGGAGACACTGAAGCTTTCTTT | CASSFFIRQGDTEAFF
TRBJ1-5 | TRBV16 | - | once | TGTGCCAGCAGCCAAACAGGCAATCAGCCCCAGCATTTT | CASSQTGNQPQHF
TRBJ2-7 | TRBV28 | - | - | TGTGCCAGCAGTCCCCTGGACCTATCGGGGGAGCAGTACTTC | CASSPLDLSGEQYF
TRBJ2-3 | TRBV7-3 | - | - | TGTGCCAGCAGCTTATCCGAGGATACGCAGTATTTT | CASSLSEDTQYF
TRBJ2-3 | TRBV29-1 | - | - | TGCAGCGTTTTACAGGCCGACACAGATACGCAGTATTTT | CSVLQADTDTQYF
TRBJ2-1 | TRBV13 | TRBD2 | - | TGTGCCAGCAGCGTAAGCGGGGGCTCCTACAATGAGCAGTTCTTC | CASSVSGGSYNEQFF
TRBJ2-7 | TRBV28 | TRBD1 | few | TGTGCCAGCAGTTTATTCGGGACAGGGGACAACGAGCAGTACTTC | CASSLFGTGDNEQYF
TRBJ2-5 | TRBV28 | - | - | TGTGCCAGCAGTTTAGTAGGGGAGGCCTCAGAGACCCAGTACTTC | CASSLVGEASETQYF
TRBJ1-1 | TRBV27 | - | - | TGTGCCAGCAGTTTATTTCCAGGGTATAGGGCTTTCTTT | CASSLFPGYRAFF
TRBJ1-5 | TRBV7-2 | - | - | TGTGCCAGCAGCTTAGTTGCCGGGATACTCAATCAGCCCCAGCATTTT | CASSLVAGILNQPQHF
TRBJ1-5 | TRBV5-4 | TRBD1 | - | TGTGCCAGCAGCGATGGACAGGATCAGCCCCAGCATTTT | CASSDGQDQPQHF
TRBJ1-1 | TRBV28 | - | few | TGTGCCAGCAGCCGGAACACTGAAGCTTTCTTT | CASSRNTEAFF
TRBJ1-1 | TRBV7-9 | - | - | TGTGCCAGCAGCTTAGTTGGGTGGGGCAGGGTCCTGAACACTGAAGCTTTCTTT | CASSLVGWGRVLNTEAFF
TRBJ1-2 | TRBV2 | - | - | TGTGCCAGCAGTGAGAGCCCGGGGAACTATGGCTACACCTTC | CASSESPGNYGYTF
TRBJ2-2 | TRBV30 | - | few | TGTGCCTGGAGCAACAGGAGGGCGCTGTTTTTT | CAWSNRRALFF
TRBJ2-3 | TRBV4-1 | TRBD1 | - | TGCGCCAGCAGCCACCCACAGGGGGTGGCAGATACGCAGTATTTT | CASSHPQGVADTQYF
TRBJ2-1 | TRBV7-2 | TRBD1 | - | TGTGCCAGCAGCTTAGACAGGGGGTCTTACAATGAGCAGTTCTTC | CASSLDRGSYNEQFF
TRBJ2-7 | TRBV30 | TRBD1 | - | TGTGCCGTACACAGGGGAGATTCTATTTACGAGCAGTACTTC | CAVHRGDSIYEQYF
TRBJ1-3 | TRBV28 | TRBD1 | - | TGTGCCAGCAGGGACGGACAGGGGGCTGGAAACACCATATATTTT | CASRDGQGAGNTIYF
TRBJ2-3 | TRBV5-1 | TRBD2 | few | TGCGCCAGCACCACTAGCGGCACAGATACGCAGTATTTT | CASTTSGTDTQYF
TRBJ2-1 | TRBV19 | TRBD2 | - | TGTGCCAGTAGTATTACGGCGGGAGGGCCCTATGAGCAGTTCTTC | CASSITAGGPYEQFF
TRBJ1-3 | TRBV5-6 | - | medium-sized | TGTGCCAGCAGCTTGCCCCAGGGGAATGGAAACACCATATATTTT | CASSLPQGNGNTIYF
TRBJ1-2 | TRBV14 | TRBD1 | - | TGTGCCAGCAGCCGATCCGGACAGGGCCCCTATGGCTACACCTTC | CASSRSGQGPYGYTF
TRBJ2-7 | TRBV2 | TRBD2 | few | TGTGCCAGCAGCGGACTAGCCCCCTACGAGCAGTACTTC | CASSGLAPYEQYF
TRBJ2-1 | TRBV6-5 | TRBD2 | - | TGTGCCAGCCCCTGCGGGAGTAGGTCCCATGAGCAGTTCTTC | CASPCGSRSHEQFF
TRBJ1-1 | TRBV5-1 | - | few | TGCGCCAGCAGCTTGGACAGGTCCAACACTGAAGCTTTCTTT | CASSLDRSNTEAFF